Listed here are 19 T cell receptor beta chains from one sample, sequenced in a study of T cell changes during pregnancy in multiple sclerosis. Only in-frame clones appear in the TCRdb table, and some are missing; sequencing was by immunoSEQ multiplex PCR. The sample gives tens of thousands of clones, 80% to 90% of which show up once; 0.5% to 0.65% is in the top ten. The source was CD4+ T cells from peripheral blood mononuclear cells, collected in the first trimester of pregnancy. The receptor set was obtained from a female donor with multiple sclerosis, enrolled in a pregnancy study.

Here the CDR3 DNA reads TGTGCCAGCAGCTTTGCTCGAAACACAAGGACTTATGAAAAACTGTTTTTT. The encoded protein is CASSFARNTRTYEKLFF. The chain joins TRBV12-1 to TRBJ1-4. TRBV12-1 is a pseudogene segment. This CDR3 comprises 17 residues.

The chain's CDR3 is CATSADARGGGTEAFF. The CDR3 coding sequence is TGTGCCACCAGCGCAGACGCCAGGGGTGGTGGCACTGAAGCTTTCTTT. V is TRBV15 and J is TRBJ1-1, with D possibly matching TRBD1 (6 bases). The CDR3 consists of 16 residues. From germline, CDR1 is LNHNV and CDR2 YYDKDF (reference sequence). Trimming took off 5 bases at V and 4 bases at J, with 20 bases between the two ends.

This sequence joins TRBV18 and TRBJ2-7; 9 bases match TRBD1. The CDR3 consists of 15 residues. Germline assignment: CDR1 KGHSH and CDR2 LQKENI. With V trimmed by 2 bases and J by 1 base, 3 bases remained unmatched. As DNA, the CDR3 is TGTGCCAGCTCACCAACGGGACAGGGATCCTACGAGCAGTACTTC. Translated, it gives CASSPTGQGSYEQYF.

The chain links TRBV6-1 to TRBJ1-6, with 7 bases fitting TRBD1. V dropped 3 bases and J dropped 10; count of bases not matched to a gene: 3. This CDR3 is 13 amino acids long. Germline V gives CDR1 MNHNS, CDR2 SASEGT. The CDR3 protein is CASSDQGGSPLHF. The CDR3 region has the DNA TGTGCCAGCAGTGACCAAGGGGGCTCACCCCTCCACTTT.

This sequence joins TRBV30 and TRBJ2-5; TRBD2 agrees at 16 bases. J gave up 6 bases and V 1 base, and 8 bases lay outside the gene matches. The CDR3 consists of 17 residues. The V gene's germline CDR1 is GTSNPN and CDR2 SVGIG (reference sequence). CDR3 loop: CAWSAPGLAGGRKTQYF. The DNA of the CDR3 is TGTGCCTGGAGTGCTCCGGGACTAGCGGGGGGGCGGAAGACCCAGTACTTC.

This clone was seen just once. The chain is built from TRBV2 and TRBJ2-7; the D gene is possibly TRBD2 (6 bases). Per germline, CDR1 SNHLY and CDR2 FYNNEI. CDR3 length: 14 residues. V lost 7 bases and J 2 bases, leaving 15 bases between the germline ends. The CDR3 protein is CASTRTTQPYEQYF. The DNA for the CDR3 is TGTGCCAGCACCAGGACTACCCAACCCTACGAGCAGTACTTC.

The chain employs TRBV5-1 and TRBJ2-7, with 9 bases fitting TRBD1. The CDR3 has 13 residues. CDR1 is SGHRS, CDR2 YFSETQ, per germline. The V and J ends lost 6 bases and 4 bases, in that order; junction bases with no gene match: 5. The CDR3 DNA reads as TGCGCCAGCACCGGGACAGGGTTATACGAGCAGTACTTC. This codes for CASTGTGLYEQYF.

The chain has TRBV30 and TRBJ1-1; 9 bases are a match to TRBD1. V was clipped by 8 bases and J by 0 bases; unmatched bases: 7. Germline values: CDR1 GTSNPN, CDR2 SVGIG (reference sequence). The length of the CDR3 is 14 residues. The CDR3 DNA sequence: TGTGCCGGGACAGGGCCCCTTTTGAACACTGAAGCTTTCTTT. Amino acid sequence: CAGTGPLLNTEAFF. The full variable domain, with the rest looked up from reference TRBV30 and TRBJ1-1, is SQTIHQWPATLVQPVGSPLSLECTVEGTSNPNLYWYRQAAGRGLQLLFYSVGIGQISSEVPQNLSASRPQDRQFILSSKKLLLSDSGFYLCAGTGPLLNTEAFFGQGTRLTVV.

The genes are TRBV4-3 and TRBJ2-3; 9 bases map to TRBD2. CDR3 length: 16 amino acids. V dropped 1 base and J dropped 4; count of bases not matched to a gene: 6. Germline V gives CDR1 LGHNA, CDR2 YSLEER. This CDR3 reads CASSQAERGVADTQYF. CDR3 DNA sequence: TGCGCCAGCAGCCAAGCCGAGCGGGGGGTGGCAGATACGCAGTATTTT.

This clone was recorded once. The rearrangement joins TRBV5-4 to TRBJ2-7; 7 positions agree with TRBD1. CDR1 SGHNT and CDR2 YYREEE come from the germline V gene (reference sequence). Unmatched junction bases numbered 9, after V lost 3 bases and J lost 3 bases. The CDR3 totals 15 residues. The CDR3: CASSSPAGGIYEQYF. The DNA of the CDR3 is TGTGCCAGCAGCTCCCCGGCAGGGGGAATCTACGAGCAGTACTTC. Complete variable domain (other parts from reference TRBV5-4 and TRBJ2-7): ETGVTQSPTHLIKTRGQQVTLRCSSQSGHNTVSWYQQALGQGPQFIFQYYREEENGRGNFPPRFSGLQFPNYSSELNVNALELDDSALYLCASSSPAGGIYEQYFGPGTRLTVT.

This chain uses TRBV4-3 with TRBJ1-6; possible D gene TRBD1, 5 bases. Trimming took 2 bases from V and 9 from J, leaving 8 bases between them. CDR3 size: 13 residues. CDR1 and CDR2 (germline): LGHNA, YSLEER. The CDR3 reads CASSQSRVSPLHF. CDR3 nucleotides: TGCGCCAGCAGCCAATCCAGGGTTTCACCCCTCCACTTT.

V usage is TRBV11-1 and J usage is TRBJ1-2, with a weak D call TRBD1 (6 bases). This CDR3 contains 15 residues. V was shortened by 4 bases and J by 0 bases, with 12 bases between the two germline ends. CDR1 is SGHAT and CDR2 is FQDESV in the germline V gene (reference sequence). CDR3 residues: CASSSFGTTNYGYTF. CDR3 in DNA: TGTGCCAGCAGCTCCTTCGGGACAACTAACTATGGCTACACCTTC.

The V gene is TRBV7-8, the J gene TRBJ2-7; TRBD2 aligns across 8 bases. J gave up 5 bases and V 3 bases, and 9 bases lay outside the gene matches. The germline gives CDR1 SGHVS, CDR2 FQNEAQ. The CDR3 covers 15 residues. The CDR3 DNA reads as TGTGCCAGCAGCTTCGGCATCGGACTAGCTAACGAGCAGTACTTC. It codes for CASSFGIGLANEQYF.

This clone showed up just a few times. The chain couples TRBV27 to TRBJ2-2; 14 bases match TRBD2. The germline CDR1 and CDR2 sequences are MNHEY and SMNVEV (reference sequence). The CDR3 spans 19 residues. J was trimmed by 2 bases and V by 6 bases; bases with no gene match: 11. The DNA of the CDR3 is TGTGCCAGCAGACAGCCGGGACTAGCGGGGGCAGAAAACACCGGGGAGCTGTTTTTT. Amino acid sequence: CASRQPGLAGAENTGELFF.

The chain employs TRBV7-2 and TRBJ2-1, with D possibly matching TRBD2 (6 bases). Germline CDR1 SGHTA, CDR2 FQGNSA. The CDR3 loop spans 13 amino acids. The V end lost 4 bases, the J end lost 7 bases, and 11 bases lay between the germline ends. CDR3 protein: CASSYRAGNEQFF. The CDR3 DNA is TGTGCCAGCAGCTACCGCGCGGGAAATGAGCAGTTCTTC.

The chain uses TRBV7-2 and TRBJ1-2; 8 bases fit TRBD1. Trimming took 4 bases from V and 3 from J; bases not matched to a gene: 7. The V gene's germline CDR1 is SGHTA and CDR2 FQGNSA. This CDR3 spans 15 amino acids. CDR3 sequence (DNA): TGTGCCAGCAGCTGGACGACAGGGGCGGACTATGGCTACACCTTC. Encoded protein: CASSWTTGADYGYTF.

The chain recombines TRBV11-2 with TRBJ1-1; no definite D call. There are 14 residues in the CDR3. The V gene's germline CDR1 is SGHAT and CDR2 FQNNGV. V lost 0 bases and J lost 2, with 7 bases in between. The DNA of the CDR3 is TGTGCCAGCAGCTTAGAGGGCACCAACACTGAAGCTTTCTTT. Its translation: CASSLEGTNTEAFF. Using reference TRBV11-2 and TRBJ1-1 for the parts outside the CDR3, the full variable domain is EAGVAQSPRYKIIEKRQSVAFWCNPISGHATLYWYQQILGQGPKLLIQFQNNGVVDDSQLPKDRFSAERLKGVDSTLKIQPAKLEDSAVYLCASSLEGTNTEAFFGQGTRLTVV.

This rearrangement joins TRBV10-3 to TRBJ2-5; 7 bases are a match to TRBD2. Germline loops: CDR1 ENHRY, CDR2 SYGVKD. The CDR3 extends over 13 amino acids. Trimming removed 8 bases from V and 0 bases from J; junction bases left unmatched: 3. The CDR3 coding sequence is TGTGCCATCGGTGGGGGGGACCAAGAGACCCAGTACTTC. It encodes CAIGGGDQETQYF.

The chain joins TRBV30 to TRBJ1-3; D is perhaps TRBD1 (5 bases). In germline, CDR1 is GTSNPN, CDR2 SVGIG (reference sequence). The CDR3 totals 10 residues. Trimming removed 8 bases at V and 7 bases at J, with 9 bases between. The CDR3 is CAAGGNTIYF. Written as DNA, the CDR3 is TGTGCCGCGGGGGGGAACACCATATATTTT.